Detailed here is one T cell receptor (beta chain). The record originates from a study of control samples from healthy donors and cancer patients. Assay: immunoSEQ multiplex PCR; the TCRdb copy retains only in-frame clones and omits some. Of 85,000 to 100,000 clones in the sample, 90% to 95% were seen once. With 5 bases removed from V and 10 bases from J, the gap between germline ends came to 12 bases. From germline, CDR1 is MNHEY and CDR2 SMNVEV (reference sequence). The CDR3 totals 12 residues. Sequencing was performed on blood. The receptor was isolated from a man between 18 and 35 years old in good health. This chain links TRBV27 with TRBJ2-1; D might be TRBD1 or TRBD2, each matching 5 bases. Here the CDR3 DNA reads TGTGCCAGCAGTCGTTGGGACGGCGAGCAGTTCTTC. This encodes CASSRWDGEQFF.